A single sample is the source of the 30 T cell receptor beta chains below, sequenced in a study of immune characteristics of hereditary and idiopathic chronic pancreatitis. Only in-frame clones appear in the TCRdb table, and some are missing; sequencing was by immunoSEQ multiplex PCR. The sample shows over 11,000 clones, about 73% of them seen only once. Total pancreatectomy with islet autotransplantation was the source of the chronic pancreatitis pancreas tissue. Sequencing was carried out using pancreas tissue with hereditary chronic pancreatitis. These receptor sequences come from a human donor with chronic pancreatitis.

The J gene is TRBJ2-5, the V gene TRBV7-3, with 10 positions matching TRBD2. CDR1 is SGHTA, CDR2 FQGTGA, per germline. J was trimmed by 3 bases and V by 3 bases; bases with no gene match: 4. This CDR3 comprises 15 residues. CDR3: CASSFGSGREETQYF. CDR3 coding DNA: TGTGCCAGCAGCTTTGGAAGCGGGAGGGAAGAGACCCAGTACTTC.

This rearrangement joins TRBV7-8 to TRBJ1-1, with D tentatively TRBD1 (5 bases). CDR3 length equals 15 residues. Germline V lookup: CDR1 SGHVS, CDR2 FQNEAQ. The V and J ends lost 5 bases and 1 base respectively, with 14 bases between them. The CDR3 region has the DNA TGTGCCAGCAGCGTCCGGGACGCCCAGAACACTGAAGCTTTCTTT. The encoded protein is CASSVRDAQNTEAFF.

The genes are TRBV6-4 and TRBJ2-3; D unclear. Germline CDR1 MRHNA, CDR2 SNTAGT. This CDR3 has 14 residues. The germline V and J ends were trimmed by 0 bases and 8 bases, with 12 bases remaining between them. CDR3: CASSDSTSSGTQYF. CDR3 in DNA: TGTGCCAGCAGTGACTCTACTTCTTCGGGTACGCAGTATTTT.

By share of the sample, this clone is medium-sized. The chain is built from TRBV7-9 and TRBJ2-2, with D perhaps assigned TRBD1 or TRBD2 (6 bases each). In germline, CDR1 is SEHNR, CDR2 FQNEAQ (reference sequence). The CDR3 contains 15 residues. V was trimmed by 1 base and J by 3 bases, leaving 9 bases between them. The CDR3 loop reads CASSLEGGDTGELFF. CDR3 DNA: TGTGCCAGCAGCTTAGAGGGGGGAGACACCGGGGAGCTGTTTTTT.

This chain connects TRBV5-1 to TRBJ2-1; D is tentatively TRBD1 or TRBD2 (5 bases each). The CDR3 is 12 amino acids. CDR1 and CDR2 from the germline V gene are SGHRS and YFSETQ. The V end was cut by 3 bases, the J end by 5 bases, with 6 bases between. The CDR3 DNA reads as TGCGCCAGCAGCTCGGGACACAATGAGCAGTTCTTC. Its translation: CASSSGHNEQFF.

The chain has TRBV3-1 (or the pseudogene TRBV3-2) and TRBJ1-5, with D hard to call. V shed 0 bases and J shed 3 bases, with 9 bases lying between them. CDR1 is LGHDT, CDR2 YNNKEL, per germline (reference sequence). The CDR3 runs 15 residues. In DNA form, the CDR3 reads TGTGCCAGCAGCCAAGATTACACAAACAATCAGCCCCAGCATTTT. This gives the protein CASSQDYTNNQPQHF.

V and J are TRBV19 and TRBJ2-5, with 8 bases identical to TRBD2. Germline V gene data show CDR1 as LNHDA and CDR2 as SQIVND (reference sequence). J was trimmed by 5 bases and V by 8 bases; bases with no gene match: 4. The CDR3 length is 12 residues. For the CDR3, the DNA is TGTGCCAGTCGGGAGCGGGGGGAGACCCAGTACTTC. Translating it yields CASRERGETQYF.

CDR3 DNA: TGCGCCAGCAGCGATGGCAGGAACGCCTACGAGCAGTACTTC. Amino acid sequence: CASSDGRNAYEQYF. The rearrangement uses TRBV5-1 and TRBJ2-7; no reliable D call. This CDR3 is 14 amino acids long. V was pared by 4 bases and J by 2 bases, with 13 bases between. Germline V gives CDR1 SGHRS, CDR2 YFSETQ.

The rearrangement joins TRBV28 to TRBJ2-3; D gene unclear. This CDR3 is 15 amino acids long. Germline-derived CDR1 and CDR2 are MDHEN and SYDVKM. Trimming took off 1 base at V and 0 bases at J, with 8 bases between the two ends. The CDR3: CASSLSRISTDTQYF. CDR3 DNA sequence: TGTGCCAGCAGTTTATCTAGGATTAGCACAGATACGCAGTATTTT.

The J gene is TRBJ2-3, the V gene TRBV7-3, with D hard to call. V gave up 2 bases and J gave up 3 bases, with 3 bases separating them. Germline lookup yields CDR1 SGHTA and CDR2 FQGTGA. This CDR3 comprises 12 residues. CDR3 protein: CASSLGTDTQYF. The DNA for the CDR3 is TGTGCCAGCAGCTTAGGGACAGATACGCAGTATTTT.

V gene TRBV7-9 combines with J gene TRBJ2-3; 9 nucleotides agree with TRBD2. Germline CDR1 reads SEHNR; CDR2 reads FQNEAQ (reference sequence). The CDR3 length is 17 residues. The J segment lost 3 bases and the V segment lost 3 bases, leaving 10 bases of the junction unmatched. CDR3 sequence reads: CASSFRMSSGRTDTQYF. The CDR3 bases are TGTGCCAGCAGCTTTAGAATGTCAAGCGGGAGGACAGATACGCAGTATTTT.

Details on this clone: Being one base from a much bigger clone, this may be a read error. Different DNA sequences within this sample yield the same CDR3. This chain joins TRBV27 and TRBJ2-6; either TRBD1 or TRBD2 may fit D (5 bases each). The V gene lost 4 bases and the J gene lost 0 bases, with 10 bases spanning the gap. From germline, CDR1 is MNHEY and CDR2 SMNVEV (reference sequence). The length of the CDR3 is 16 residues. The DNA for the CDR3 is TGTGCCAGCAGTTCGGGACGGCTCTCTGGGGCCAACGTCCTGACTTTC. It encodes CASSSGRLSGANVLTF.

Here the CDR3 reads CASRLRGSVRKLFF. CDR3 sequence (DNA): TGTGCCAGCAGGTTGAGGGGATCAGTACGAAAACTGTTTTTT. This sequence joins TRBV2 and TRBJ1-4, with D tentatively TRBD1 (5 bases). V lost 6 bases, J lost 10 bases, and 18 bases lay in between. This CDR3 has 14 residues. The germline V gene encodes CDR1 SNHLY and CDR2 FYNNEI.

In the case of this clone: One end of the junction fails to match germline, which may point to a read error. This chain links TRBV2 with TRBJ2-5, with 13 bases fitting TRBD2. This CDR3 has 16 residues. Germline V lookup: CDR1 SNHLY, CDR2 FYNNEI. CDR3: CASSEEGPGLAGRINF. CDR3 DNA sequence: TGTGCCAGCAGTGAAGAGGGGCCGGGACTAGCGGGACGAATCAACTTC. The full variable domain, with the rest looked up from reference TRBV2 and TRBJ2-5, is EPEVTQTPSHQVTQMGQEVILRCVPISNHLYFYWYRQILGQKVEFLVSFYNNEISEKSEIFDDQFSVERPDGSNFTLKIRSTKLEDSAMYFCASSEEGPGLAGRINFGPGTRLLVL.

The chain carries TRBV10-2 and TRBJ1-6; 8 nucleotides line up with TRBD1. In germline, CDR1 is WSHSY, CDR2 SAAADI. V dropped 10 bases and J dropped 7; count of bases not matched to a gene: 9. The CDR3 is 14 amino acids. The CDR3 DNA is TGCGCCACCCGACGACAGGGGAGGAATTCACCCCTCCACTTT. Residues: CATRRQGRNSPLHF.

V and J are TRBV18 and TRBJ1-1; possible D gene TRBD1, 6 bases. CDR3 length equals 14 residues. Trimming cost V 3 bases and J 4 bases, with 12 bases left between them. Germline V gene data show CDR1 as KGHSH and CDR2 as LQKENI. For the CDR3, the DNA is TGTGCCAGCTCACCTATAGGGGGGGGCACTGAAGCTTTCTTT. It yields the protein CASSPIGGGTEAFF.

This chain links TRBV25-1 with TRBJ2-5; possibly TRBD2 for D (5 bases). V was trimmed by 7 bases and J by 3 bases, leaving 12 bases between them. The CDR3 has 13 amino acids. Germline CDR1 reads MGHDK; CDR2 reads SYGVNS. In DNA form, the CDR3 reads TGTGCCAGCATCTCCTCGAGGGAAGAGACCCAGTACTTC. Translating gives CASISSREETQYF.

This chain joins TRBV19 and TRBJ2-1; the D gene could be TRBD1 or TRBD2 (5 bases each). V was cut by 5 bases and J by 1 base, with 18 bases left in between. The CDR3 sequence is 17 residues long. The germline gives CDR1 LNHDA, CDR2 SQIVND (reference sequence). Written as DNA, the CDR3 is TGTGCCAGTAGTGAATGGACCGGGACCTCGTCCTACAATGAGCAGTTCTTC. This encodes CASSEWTGTSSYNEQFF.

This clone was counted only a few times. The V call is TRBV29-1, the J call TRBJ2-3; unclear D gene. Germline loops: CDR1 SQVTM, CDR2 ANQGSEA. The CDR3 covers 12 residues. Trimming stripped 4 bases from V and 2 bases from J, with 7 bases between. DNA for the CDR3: TGCAGCGTTGTAAGGGACACAGATACGCAGTATTTT. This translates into CSVVRDTDTQYF.

CDR3: CASSSPLLAGKYNEQFF. For the CDR3, the DNA is TGTGCCAGCAGCTCCCCCTTACTAGCGGGGAAATACAATGAGCAGTTCTTC. This chain uses TRBV28 with TRBJ2-1, with 10 bases fitting TRBD2. Germline trimming cut 6 bases from V and 4 bases from J; bases unmatched to any gene: 12. The germline CDR1 and CDR2 sequences are MDHEN and SYDVKM. CDR3 length: 17 residues.

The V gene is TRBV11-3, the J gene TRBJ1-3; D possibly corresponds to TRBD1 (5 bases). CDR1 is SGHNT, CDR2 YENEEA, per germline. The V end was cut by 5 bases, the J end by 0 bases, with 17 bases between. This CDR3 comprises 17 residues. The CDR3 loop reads CASSPGLSGASGNTIYF. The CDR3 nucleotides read TGTGCCAGCAGCCCGGGACTCAGCGGGGCCTCTGGAAACACCATATATTTT.

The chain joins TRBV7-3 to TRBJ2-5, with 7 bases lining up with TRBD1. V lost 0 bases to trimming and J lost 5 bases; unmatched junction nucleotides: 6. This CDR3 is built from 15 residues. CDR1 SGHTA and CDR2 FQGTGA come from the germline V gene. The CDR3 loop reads CASSLTRQGGETQYF. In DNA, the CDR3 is TGTGCCAGCAGCTTAACTAGACAGGGTGGGGAGACCCAGTACTTC.

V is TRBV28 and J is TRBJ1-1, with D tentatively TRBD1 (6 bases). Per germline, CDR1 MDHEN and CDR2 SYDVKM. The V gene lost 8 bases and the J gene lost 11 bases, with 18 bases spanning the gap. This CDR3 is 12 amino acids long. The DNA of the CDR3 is TGTGCCAGCGTAAAAAGGGGGGTTCGGGCTTTCTTT. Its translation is CASVKRGVRAFF.

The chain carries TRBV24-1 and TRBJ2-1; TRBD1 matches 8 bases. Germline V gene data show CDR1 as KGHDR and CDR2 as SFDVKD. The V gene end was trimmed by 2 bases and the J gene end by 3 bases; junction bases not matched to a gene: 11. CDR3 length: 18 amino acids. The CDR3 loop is CATSDSTRRDRNYNEQFF. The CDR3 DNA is TGTGCCACCAGTGATTCCACGCGCCGGGACAGGAACTACAATGAGCAGTTCTTC.

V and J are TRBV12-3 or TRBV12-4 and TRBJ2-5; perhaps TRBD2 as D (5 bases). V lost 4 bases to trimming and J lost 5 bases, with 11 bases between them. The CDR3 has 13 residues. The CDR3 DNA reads TGTGCCAGCAGTTATTTGCGGGCCGAGACCCAGTACTTC. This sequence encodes CASSYLRAETQYF.

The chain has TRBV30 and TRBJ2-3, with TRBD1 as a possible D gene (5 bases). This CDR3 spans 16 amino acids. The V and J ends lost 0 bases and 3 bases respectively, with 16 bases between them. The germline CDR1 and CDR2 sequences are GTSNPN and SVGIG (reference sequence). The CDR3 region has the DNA TGTGCCTGGAGTGTACATCCAGGTTCAGGGACAGATACGCAGTATTTT. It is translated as CAWSVHPGSGTDTQYF.

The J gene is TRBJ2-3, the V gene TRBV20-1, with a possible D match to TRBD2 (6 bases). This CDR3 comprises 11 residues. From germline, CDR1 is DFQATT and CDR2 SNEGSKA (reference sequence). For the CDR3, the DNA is TGCAGCGCGGGGAAGACAGATACGCAGTATTTT. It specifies CSAGKTDTQYF.

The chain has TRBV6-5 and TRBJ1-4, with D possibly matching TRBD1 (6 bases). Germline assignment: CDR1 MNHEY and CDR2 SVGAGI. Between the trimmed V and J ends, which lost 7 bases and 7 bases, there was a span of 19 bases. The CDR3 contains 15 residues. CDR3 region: CASTNLQGGGEKLFF. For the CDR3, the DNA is TGTGCCAGCACCAACCTACAGGGAGGAGGTGAAAAACTGTTTTTT.

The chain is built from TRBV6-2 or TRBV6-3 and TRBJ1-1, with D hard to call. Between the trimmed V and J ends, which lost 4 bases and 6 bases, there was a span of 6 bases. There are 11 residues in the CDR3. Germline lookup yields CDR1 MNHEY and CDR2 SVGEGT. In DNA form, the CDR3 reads TGTGCCAGCAGTTCCCTAGCTGAAGCTTTCTTT. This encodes CASSSLAEAFF.

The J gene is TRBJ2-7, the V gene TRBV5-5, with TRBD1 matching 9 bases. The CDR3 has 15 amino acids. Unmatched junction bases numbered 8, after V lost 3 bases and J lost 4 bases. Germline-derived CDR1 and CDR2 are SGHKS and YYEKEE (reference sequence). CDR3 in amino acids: CASSSRDRASYEQYF. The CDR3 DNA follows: TGTGCCAGCAGCTCCCGGGACAGGGCAAGTTACGAGCAGTACTTC.